This passage covers 10 T cell receptor beta chains from one sample sequenced in a study of graft-versus-host responses after intestinal transplantation. The table came from immunoSEQ multiplex PCR; TCRdb's copy has only in-frame clones and leaves some out. Here the sample spans about 89,000 clones, around 92% being singletons. Antigens of these TCRs are unknown. The sequencing used unstimulated CD4+ T cells sorted from spleen or lymph node cells, collected before intestinal transplant. These TCRs come from a human donor who received an intestinal transplant.

The rearrangement uses TRBV2 and TRBJ2-7; TRBD1 matches at 7 bases. V trimming: 6 bases; J trimming: 6 bases; junction bases outside the gene matches: 14. Germline V gene sequence: CDR1 SNHLY, CDR2 FYNNEI. The CDR3 is made up of 15 amino acids. CDR3 protein: CASSNRDSSTLEQYF. The DNA of the CDR3 is TGTGCCAGCAGCAACAGGGACAGCTCTACCCTCGAGCAGTACTTC.

The chain employs TRBV5-4 and TRBJ1-2; 7 nucleotides match TRBD1. The germline gives CDR1 SGHNT, CDR2 YYREEE (reference sequence). V lost 3 bases, J lost 2 bases, and 7 bases stayed unmatched. The CDR3 runs 15 residues. The DNA of the CDR3 is TGTGCCAGCAGCTCCTCACAGGGGTCCAACTATGGCTACACCTTC. It yields the protein CASSSSQGSNYGYTF.

The chain has TRBV7-9 and TRBJ1-1; D remains unclear. V was pared by 7 bases and J by 1 base, with 10 bases between. Germline values: CDR1 SEHNR, CDR2 FQNEAQ (reference sequence). The CDR3 contains 13 residues. CDR3 protein: CASNLGPNTEAFF. For the CDR3, the DNA is TGTGCCAGCAACCTGGGCCCGAACACTGAAGCTTTCTTT. The whole variable domain, filled in from reference TRBV7-9 and TRBJ1-1, reads DTGVSQNPRHKITKRGQNVTFRCDPISEHNRLYWYRQTLGQGPEFLTYFQNEAQLEKSRLLSDRFSAERPKGSFSTLEIQRTEQGDSAMYLCASNLGPNTEAFFGQGTRLTVV.

This clone was detected only once. The genes are TRBV7-9 and TRBJ2-2; 12 bases agree with TRBD2. The J segment lost 7 bases and the V segment lost 7 bases, leaving 19 bases of the junction unmatched. CDR1 and CDR2 from the germline V gene are SEHNR and FQNEAQ (reference sequence). The CDR3 consists of 19 residues. CDR3 nucleotide sequence: TGTGCCAGCACCTCACCGGCCGGGCTAGCGGGGGGGACCGGCGGGGAGCTGTTTTTT. Protein product: CASTSPAGLAGGTGGELFF. Together with reference TRBV7-9 and TRBJ2-2, the CDR3 gives the full variable domain: DTGVSQNPRHKITKRGQNVTFRCDPISEHNRLYWYRQTLGQGPEFLTYFQNEAQLEKSRLLSDRFSAERPKGSFSTLEIQRTEQGDSAMYLCASTSPAGLAGGTGGELFFGEGSRLTVL.

Only one count was recorded for this clone. This rearrangement joins TRBV7-9 to TRBJ1-1; D may be TRBD1 (6 bases). This CDR3 contains 13 residues. Germline lookup yields CDR1 SEHNR and CDR2 FQNEAQ (reference sequence). V dropped 4 bases and J dropped 11 bases, with 17 bases sitting between them. CDR3 bases: TGTGCCAGCAGCTCTAACTTCAGGGGTAAGGCTTTCTTT. Translating gives CASSSNFRGKAFF.

V gene TRBV5-1 combines with J gene TRBJ2-7, with D possibly being TRBD1 (5 bases). CDR1 is SGHRS, CDR2 YFSETQ, per germline. V shed 4 bases and J shed 2 bases, with 10 bases lying between them. There are 13 residues in the CDR3. CDR3 DNA sequence: TGCGCCAGCAGCCCGCCAGGGACCTACGAGCAGTACTTC. Translation: CASSPPGTYEQYF.

The chain recombines TRBV11-2 with TRBJ2-1; D remains ambiguous. Trimming took off 0 bases at V and 4 bases at J, with 4 bases between the two ends. CDR3 length: 13 residues. Germline V gene sequence: CDR1 SGHAT, CDR2 FQNNGV. The CDR3 spells CASSLDRYNEQFF. Written as DNA, the CDR3 is TGTGCCAGCAGCTTAGACAGGTACAATGAGCAGTTCTTC.

The chain joins TRBV4-3 to TRBJ1-2; 9 bases map to TRBD1. CDR3 length: 14 residues. The germline gives CDR1 LGHNA, CDR2 YSLEER. J was trimmed by 8 bases and V by 1 base; bases with no gene match: 5. The CDR3 loop reads CASSQGTGAHGYTF. DNA for the CDR3: TGCGCCAGCAGCCAAGGGACAGGGGCTCACGGCTACACCTTC.

The sample holds a few counts of this clone. V is TRBV18 and J is TRBJ2-3; 8 bases agree with TRBD2. The CDR3 extends over 18 amino acids. Germline CDR1 KGHSH, CDR2 LQKENI. V lost 4 bases, J lost 4 bases, and 16 bases stayed unmatched. For the CDR3, the DNA is TGTGCCAGCTCACGAACCGGGACTAGTGTGAGTAGGTCAGATACGCAGTATTTT. This encodes CASSRTGTSVSRSDTQYF.

The chain links TRBV7-8 to TRBJ2-7; no reliable D call. The germline gives CDR1 SGHVS, CDR2 FQNEAQ. The CDR3 is 13 residues long. Between the trimmed V and J ends, which lost 5 bases and 1 base, there was a span of 9 bases. This CDR3 reads CASSVDSSYEQYF. CDR3 DNA sequence: TGTGCCAGCAGCGTCGACTCATCCTACGAGCAGTACTTC.